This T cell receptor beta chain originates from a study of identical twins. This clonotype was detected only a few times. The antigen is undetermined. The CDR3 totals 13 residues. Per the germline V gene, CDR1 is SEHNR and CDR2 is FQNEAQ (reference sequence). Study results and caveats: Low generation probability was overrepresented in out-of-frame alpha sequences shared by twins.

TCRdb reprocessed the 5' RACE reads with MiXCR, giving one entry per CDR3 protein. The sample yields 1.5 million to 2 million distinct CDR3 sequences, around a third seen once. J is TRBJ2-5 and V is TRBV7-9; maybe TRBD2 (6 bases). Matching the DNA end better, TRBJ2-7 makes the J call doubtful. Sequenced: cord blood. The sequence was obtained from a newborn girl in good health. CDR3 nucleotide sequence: TGTGCCAGCAGCCGCAAGGAGGGGTTCGAGCAGTACTTC. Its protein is CASSRKEGFEQYF.